This T cell receptor beta chain was profiled in a study of blood T cell repertoires in COVID-19. Germline loops: CDR1 SGHTA, CDR2 FQGNSA. The CDR3 has 11 amino acids. Trimming removed 5 bases at V and 2 bases at J, with 3 bases between. Generated by immunoSEQ multiplex PCR, the TCRdb table keeps only in-frame clones and is missing some. The sample lists 100,000 or so clones; 80% to 90% were seen once. The chain couples TRBV7-2 to TRBJ2-5; D ambiguous. The material sequenced was peripheral blood. This clonotype originated in a man aged 55-75 years with acute or convalescent COVID-19. CDR3 bases: TGTGCCAGCAGCCTACAAGAGACCCAGTACTTC. Translation gives CASSLQETQYF.